This T cell receptor (beta chain) appears in the sequencing data of a study of shared clonotypes between healthy human individuals. CD45RO negativity and positive selection for CCR7 defined naive CD8 cells, a population that excluded terminally differentiated effector memory CD45RA+ cells. Worth noting for this clone: Its specificity is not known.

CDR3 length: 16 residues. The J segment lost 0 bases and the V segment lost 6 bases, leaving 10 bases of the junction unmatched. Germline lookup yields CDR1 SEHNR and CDR2 FQNEAQ (reference sequence). Study outcomes and limitations: The expectation was that sequencing depth would affect clonotype sharing among donors.

Sorted-subset replicate PCR reactions were performed with roughly 200 ng DNA, corresponding to about 32,000 T cell genomes. The method was immunoSEQ multiplex PCR; TCRdb's version includes in-frame clones alone and lacks a portion of them. The sample holds about 650,000 clones, 95% to 96% seen once. This sequence was found in a woman between 25 and 40 years old in good health. Material: naive CD8+ T cells sorted from blood. The chain links TRBV7-9 to TRBJ2-7; the match to TRBD2 covers 8 bases. This CDR3 is CASSLTASGRSYEQYF. The CDR3 region has the DNA TGTGCCAGCAGTTTAACAGCTAGCGGGCGCTCCTACGAGCAGTACTTC.